Listed below are T cell receptor beta chains from one sample, sequenced in a study of blood T cell repertoires in COVID-19. TCRdb's table, derived via immunoSEQ multiplex PCR, lists solely in-frame clones and lacks some. This sample has approximately 90,000 clones, with around 85% found just once. The sequencing sample was made of peripheral blood. These receptors originate from a man aged 80 or over with acute or convalescent COVID-19. The CDR3 runs from the conserved cysteine through the conserved F or W. Each record gives: clone size, J gene, D gene, V gene, CDR3 DNA, CDR3 protein. D genes are given only for firm matches. For some rows the clone size is stated as once, few or many, or as a class when expanded; others skip it.

clone_size: .; j_call: TRBJ2-7; d_call: TRBD2; v_call: TRBV29-1; cdr3_nt: TGCAGCGTTGTCAACTCGGGGGGGCCGGGAGAGCAGTACTTC; cdr3_aa: CSVVNSGGPGEQYF
clone_size: once; j_call: TRBJ1-5; d_call: .; v_call: TRBV6-5; cdr3_nt: TGTGCCAGCAGACAGCAGGGTGGAAGCAATCAGCCCCAGCATTTT; cdr3_aa: CASRQQGGSNQPQHF
clone_size: .; j_call: TRBJ2-1; d_call: TRBD2; v_call: TRBV27; cdr3_nt: TGTGCCAGCAGTTCCCTATTAGCGGGACAAAAACTGAATGAGCAGTTCTTC; cdr3_aa: CASSSLLAGQKLNEQFF
clone_size: .; j_call: TRBJ1-3; d_call: .; v_call: TRBV10-1; cdr3_nt: TGCGCCAGCAGTGAAAATCTGCCGGGGATGTCTGGAAACACCATATATTTT; cdr3_aa: CASSENLPGMSGNTIYF
clone_size: .; j_call: TRBJ2-1; d_call: TRBD1; v_call: TRBV29-1; cdr3_nt: TGCAGCGTTGATTGGACAGGGATGAACAATGAGCAGTTCTTC; cdr3_aa: CSVDWTGMNNEQFF
clone_size: .; j_call: TRBJ2-3; d_call: TRBD1; v_call: TRBV5-8; cdr3_nt: TGTGCCAGCAACGCCCGGGACAGGAACACAGATACGCAGTATTTT; cdr3_aa: CASNARDRNTDTQYF
clone_size: .; j_call: TRBJ2-1; d_call: .; v_call: TRBV4-1; cdr3_nt: TGCGCCAGCAGCCCTACCGGGACTTTTACCTACAATGAGCAGTTCTTC; cdr3_aa: CASSPTGTFTYNEQFF
clone_size: .; j_call: TRBJ2-2; d_call: TRBD1; v_call: TRBV24-1; cdr3_nt: TGTGCCACCAGTGTCACCGGGACAGGGCCGAGCGGGGAGCTGTTTTTT; cdr3_aa: CATSVTGTGPSGELFF
clone_size: .; j_call: TRBJ2-2; d_call: TRBD1; v_call: TRBV18; cdr3_nt: TGTGCCAGCTCACCACGACAGGGGAACACCGGGGAGCTGTTTTTT; cdr3_aa: CASSPRQGNTGELFF
clone_size: .; j_call: TRBJ1-1; d_call: .; v_call: TRBV10-3; cdr3_nt: TGTGCCATTAAGAGGAATTTGAACACTGAAGCTTTCTTT; cdr3_aa: CAIKRNLNTEAFF
clone_size: .; j_call: TRBJ2-2; d_call: .; v_call: TRBV14; cdr3_nt: TGTGCCAGCAGCCGCAGGGGTGCCACCGGGGAGCTGTTTTTT; cdr3_aa: CASSRRGATGELFF
clone_size: .; j_call: TRBJ1-5; d_call: .; v_call: TRBV28; cdr3_nt: TGTGCCAGCAGTTTTTATTCGGGGAGCAATCAGCCCCAGCATTTT; cdr3_aa: CASSFYSGSNQPQHF
clone_size: .; j_call: TRBJ2-7; d_call: TRBD1; v_call: TRBV5-4; cdr3_nt: TGTGCCAGCAGCTCGGGACAGCCCTACGAGCAGTACTTC; cdr3_aa: CASSSGQPYEQYF
clone_size: .; j_call: TRBJ1-1; d_call: .; v_call: TRBV7-6; cdr3_nt: TGTGCCAGCAGCTTGGGGACATCTAACACTGAAGCTTTCTTT; cdr3_aa: CASSLGTSNTEAFF
clone_size: .; j_call: TRBJ2-7; d_call: .; v_call: TRBV12-1; cdr3_nt: TGTGCCAGCAGCGGGGAGGGGCGGACTTACGAGCAGTACTTC; cdr3_aa: CASSGEGRTYEQYF
clone_size: .; j_call: TRBJ2-1; d_call: TRBD2; v_call: TRBV6-4; cdr3_nt: TGTGCCAGCAGAAGAGGACTAGCGGGAGTGGACAATGAGCAGTTCTTC; cdr3_aa: CASRRGLAGVDNEQFF
clone_size: few; j_call: TRBJ1-2; d_call: .; v_call: TRBV5-1; cdr3_nt: TGCGCCAGCAGTACGACAGACTATGGCTACACCTTC; cdr3_aa: CASSTTDYGYTF
clone_size: .; j_call: TRBJ1-2; d_call: TRBD1; v_call: TRBV7-6; cdr3_nt: TGTGCCAGCAGCTTAGCCGGGACAGGGAACTATGGCTACACCTTC; cdr3_aa: CASSLAGTGNYGYTF
clone_size: .; j_call: TRBJ1-1; d_call: .; v_call: TRBV19; cdr3_nt: TGTGCCAGTAGTATGCGAGAAAGGAACACTGAAGCTTTCTTT; cdr3_aa: CASSMRERNTEAFF
clone_size: few; j_call: TRBJ1-2; d_call: TRBD1; v_call: TRBV19; cdr3_nt: TGTGCCAGTAGGGCGACAGGGGCGGACTATGGCTACACCTTC; cdr3_aa: CASRATGADYGYTF
clone_size: .; j_call: TRBJ2-2; d_call: .; v_call: TRBV7-2; cdr3_nt: TGTGCCAGCAGCCCCGCCTTCAGGGCGAACACCGGGGAGCTGTTTTTT; cdr3_aa: CASSPAFRANTGELFF
clone_size: .; j_call: TRBJ2-1; d_call: TRBD2; v_call: TRBV30; cdr3_nt: TGTGCCTGGGCGGGACTAGCGGGAGTTGGGCAGTTCTTC; cdr3_aa: CAWAGLAGVGQFF
clone_size: .; j_call: TRBJ1-6; d_call: TRBD1; v_call: TRBV3-1/TRBV3-2; cdr3_nt: TGTGCCAGCAGCCACCGACAGGGCGATAATTCACCCCTCCACTTT; cdr3_aa: CASSHRQGDNSPLHF
clone_size: few; j_call: TRBJ1-2; d_call: .; v_call: TRBV5-1; cdr3_nt: TGCGCCAGCAGTCCGGGAGGGACCGGTGGCTACACCTTC; cdr3_aa: CASSPGGTGGYTF
clone_size: few; j_call: TRBJ1-3; d_call: TRBD1; v_call: TRBV28; cdr3_nt: TGTGCCAGCAGTTCCGGGACAGGGGCGGTCCTGGGAAACACCATATATTTT; cdr3_aa: CASSSGTGAVLGNTIYF
clone_size: .; j_call: TRBJ1-4; d_call: .; v_call: TRBV5-4; cdr3_nt: TGTGCCAGCAGCTTACAGGGTGGGTCTGAAAAACTGTTTTTT; cdr3_aa: CASSLQGGSEKLFF
clone_size: .; j_call: TRBJ2-1; d_call: TRBD2; v_call: TRBV5-6; cdr3_nt: TGTGCCAGCAGCTTGGGAGGACTAGCGGTCCGGTCCTACAATGAGCAGTTCTTC; cdr3_aa: CASSLGGLAVRSYNEQFF
clone_size: .; j_call: TRBJ1-2; d_call: .; v_call: TRBV5-1; cdr3_nt: TGCGCCAGCAGCGGGGCGGAGAGCTTTTCTAATCCTGGCTACACCTTC; cdr3_aa: CASSGAESFSNPGYTF
clone_size: .; j_call: TRBJ2-1; d_call: TRBD2; v_call: TRBV3-1/TRBV3-2; cdr3_nt: TGTGCCAGCAGCCAAGATGGAAGCGGGAGTCCTGAGCAGTTCTTC; cdr3_aa: CASSQDGSGSPEQFF
clone_size: .; j_call: TRBJ1-2; d_call: TRBD1; v_call: TRBV2; cdr3_nt: TGTGCCAGCAGTCCCCAGGGGGTAATATTCTCGGAGGGCTACACCTTC; cdr3_aa: CASSPQGVIFSEGYTF
clone_size: .; j_call: TRBJ1-2; d_call: TRBD1; v_call: TRBV6-2/TRBV6-3; cdr3_nt: TGTGCCAGCAGTTACGGGACAGGGGGGTATGGCTACACCTTC; cdr3_aa: CASSYGTGGYGYTF
clone_size: .; j_call: TRBJ2-6; d_call: .; v_call: TRBV28; cdr3_nt: TGTGCCAGCAGCGAGGACAGCTCTGGGGCCAACGTCCTGACTTTC; cdr3_aa: CASSEDSSGANVLTF
clone_size: .; j_call: TRBJ2-7; d_call: .; v_call: TRBV7-3; cdr3_nt: TGTGCCAGCAGCTCTACCCCTCCAGGACAGGTGGGACGGGGGGAGCAGTACTTC; cdr3_aa: CASSSTPPGQVGRGEQYF
clone_size: .; j_call: TRBJ1-6; d_call: .; v_call: TRBV3-1/TRBV3-2; cdr3_nt: TGTGCCAGCTCCCAGGAGGGACCCCTCCACTTT; cdr3_aa: CASSQEGPLHF
clone_size: .; j_call: TRBJ1-3; d_call: TRBD1; v_call: TRBV5-1; cdr3_nt: TGCGCCAGCAGCTTGAAGGACAGGGCTGGAAACACCATATATTTT; cdr3_aa: CASSLKDRAGNTIYF
clone_size: .; j_call: TRBJ1-3; d_call: .; v_call: TRBV6-5; cdr3_nt: TGTGCCAGCTGGGGGGGGAGGAACACCATATATTTT; cdr3_aa: CASWGGRNTIYF
clone_size: once; j_call: TRBJ2-7; d_call: TRBD2; v_call: TRBV19; cdr3_nt: TGTGCCAGTAGTATTGGACTAGCGGGAGGCGGACTCGAGCAGTACTTC; cdr3_aa: CASSIGLAGGGLEQYF
clone_size: .; j_call: TRBJ2-1; d_call: .; v_call: TRBV6-4; cdr3_nt: TGTGCCAGCAGTGAGCTGGGGGCTTCCTACAATGAGCAGTTCTTC; cdr3_aa: CASSELGASYNEQFF
clone_size: .; j_call: TRBJ1-4; d_call: TRBD1; v_call: TRBV5-1; cdr3_nt: TGCGCCAGCAGCCCGACAGGGGGCGAAGAAAAACTGTTTTTT; cdr3_aa: CASSPTGGEEKLFF
clone_size: .; j_call: TRBJ2-3; d_call: TRBD1; v_call: TRBV7-6; cdr3_nt: TGTGCCACGGCGGGGGGACAGGGGAGCACAGATACGCAGTATTTT; cdr3_aa: CATAGGQGSTDTQYF
clone_size: .; j_call: TRBJ2-7; d_call: TRBD1; v_call: TRBV6-6; cdr3_nt: TGTGCCAGCAGTTACTCGACAGGGCGCCGTTACGAGCAGTACTTC; cdr3_aa: CASSYSTGRRYEQYF
clone_size: .; j_call: TRBJ2-5; d_call: .; v_call: TRBV20-1; cdr3_nt: TGCAGTGCTAGTCGGTCGACAGCGCAAGAGACCCAGTACTTC; cdr3_aa: CSASRSTAQETQYF
clone_size: .; j_call: TRBJ2-1; d_call: .; v_call: TRBV3-1/TRBV3-2; cdr3_nt: TGTGCCAGCAGCCAAATGAGAGAGCAGTTCTTC; cdr3_aa: CASSQMREQFF
clone_size: .; j_call: TRBJ1-4; d_call: .; v_call: TRBV7-2; cdr3_nt: TGTGCCAGCAGCTTACAGGGGTCAGCTAATGAAAAACTGTTTTTT; cdr3_aa: CASSLQGSANEKLFF
clone_size: .; j_call: TRBJ2-7; d_call: TRBD2; v_call: TRBV5-5; cdr3_nt: TGTGCCAGCAGCTTACGCCTCGGACAGGTCGCTAGCGGGAGGGCCTACGAGCAGTACTTC; cdr3_aa: CASSLRLGQVASGRAYEQYF
clone_size: .; j_call: TRBJ2-1; d_call: .; v_call: TRBV10-1; cdr3_nt: TGCGCCAGCACTACCCTAGCCTACAATGAGCAGTTCTTC; cdr3_aa: CASTTLAYNEQFF
clone_size: .; j_call: TRBJ1-5; d_call: .; v_call: TRBV18; cdr3_nt: TGTGCCAGCTCACCAAGGATTGCGGGATCCGGGCAGCCCCAGCATTTT; cdr3_aa: CASSPRIAGSGQPQHF
clone_size: .; j_call: TRBJ1-1; d_call: .; v_call: TRBV11-2; cdr3_nt: TGTGCCAGCAGCTTAGCGGGGGTGGCTGAAGCTTTCTTT; cdr3_aa: CASSLAGVAEAFF
clone_size: .; j_call: TRBJ2-7; d_call: .; v_call: TRBV27; cdr3_nt: TGTGCCAGCAGTTTATCTTACAGCTCCTACGAGCAGTACTTC; cdr3_aa: CASSLSYSSYEQYF
clone_size: once; j_call: TRBJ1-5; d_call: TRBD1; v_call: TRBV30; cdr3_nt: TGTGCCTGGAGTGTATTGGGACAGGCTAATCAGCCCCAGCATTTT; cdr3_aa: CAWSVLGQANQPQHF
clone_size: .; j_call: TRBJ2-2; d_call: TRBD2; v_call: TRBV7-3; cdr3_nt: TGTGCCGGCAGGTCGCTAGCGGTTAACACCGGGGAGCTGTTTTTT; cdr3_aa: CAGRSLAVNTGELFF
clone_size: .; j_call: TRBJ1-1; d_call: TRBD1; v_call: TRBV15; cdr3_nt: TGTGCCACCAGCAACCAGGGACAGGGGAAGGGGAAGACTGAAGCTTTCTTT; cdr3_aa: CATSNQGQGKGKTEAFF
clone_size: .; j_call: TRBJ2-6; d_call: .; v_call: TRBV7-2; cdr3_nt: TGTGCCAGCAGCTTTCTTCGAGCTCTGACAGACTCTGGGGCCAACGTCCTGACTTTC; cdr3_aa: CASSFLRALTDSGANVLTF
clone_size: .; j_call: TRBJ2-3; d_call: TRBD1; v_call: TRBV29-1; cdr3_nt: TGCAGCGTTGAAGAGGGGGACAGGGGGAGGGATACGCAGTATTTT; cdr3_aa: CSVEEGDRGRDTQYF
clone_size: .; j_call: TRBJ1-1; d_call: .; v_call: TRBV11-2; cdr3_nt: TGTGCCAGCAGCTTAGGATCAGGGGTGCCTGAAGCTTTCTTT; cdr3_aa: CASSLGSGVPEAFF
clone_size: .; j_call: TRBJ2-7; d_call: TRBD1; v_call: TRBV29-1; cdr3_nt: TGCAGCGGGGGACAGGGTCCCAACGAGCAGTACTTC; cdr3_aa: CSGGQGPNEQYF
clone_size: .; j_call: TRBJ1-1; d_call: TRBD1; v_call: TRBV5-4; cdr3_nt: TGTGCCAGCAGCACACCGACAGGGGACTACACTGAAGCTTTCTTT; cdr3_aa: CASSTPTGDYTEAFF
clone_size: .; j_call: TRBJ2-2; d_call: TRBD1; v_call: TRBV5-4; cdr3_nt: TGTGCCAGCAGCTTACCCGGTCGACAGGGGACCACCGGGGAGCTGTTTTTT; cdr3_aa: CASSLPGRQGTTGELFF
clone_size: .; j_call: TRBJ2-4; d_call: .; v_call: TRBV30; cdr3_nt: TGTGCCTGGAACCCGACAGTAACCAAAAACATTCAGTACTTC; cdr3_aa: CAWNPTVTKNIQYF
clone_size: .; j_call: TRBJ2-1; d_call: .; v_call: TRBV11-3; cdr3_nt: TGTGCCAGCAGCTTAGGGGATCCCTGGGGCCCCCAAGATCACAATGAGCAGTTCTTC; cdr3_aa: CASSLGDPWGPQDHNEQFF